Below, 9 T cell receptor beta chains from the same sample are listed, as sequenced in a study of T cell changes during pregnancy in multiple sclerosis. Measured with immunoSEQ multiplex PCR; TCRdb has only the in-frame clones, and not every one. The sample holds around 43,000 clones; around 94% are singletons and the top ten take 0.78%. Sequenced here: CD4+ T cells from peripheral blood mononuclear cells, sampled before pregnancy. The receptors originated from a female donor with multiple sclerosis, enrolled in a pregnancy study.

V gene TRBV2 combines with J gene TRBJ2-7; TRBD2 matches at 8 bases. Germline-derived CDR1 and CDR2 are SNHLY and FYNNEI. V shed 2 bases and J 2 bases; nucleotides not matched to a gene: 2. The CDR3 runs 14 residues. Here the CDR3 reads CASSERGGPYEQYF. The CDR3 DNA is TGTGCCAGCAGTGAACGGGGGGGGCCCTACGAGCAGTACTTC.

The chain has TRBV7-8 and TRBJ2-2; TRBD1 is a possible D gene (6 bases). The V and J ends lost 2 bases and 5 bases respectively, with 12 bases between them. From germline, CDR1 is SGHVS and CDR2 FQNEAQ. This CDR3 region has 15 residues. CDR3 loop: CASSLRQERTGELFF. As DNA, the CDR3 is TGTGCCAGCAGCTTAAGACAGGAAAGGACCGGGGAGCTGTTTTTT. Full variable domain (missing parts from reference TRBV7-8 and TRBJ2-2): GAGVSQSPRYKVAKRGQDVALRCDPISGHVSLFWYQQALGQGPEFLTYFQNEAQLDKSGLPSDRFFAERPEGSVSTLKIQRTQQEDSAVYLCASSLRQERTGELFFGEGSRLTVL.

The chain combines TRBV9 with TRBJ2-5; 8 bases are a match to TRBD2. V trimming: 0 bases; J trimming: 1 base; junction bases outside the gene matches: 14. The CDR3 sequence is 19 residues long. The germline V gene encodes CDR1 SGDLS and CDR2 YYNGEE. The CDR3 protein is CASSVDPRLWLAGQETQYF. The CDR3 nucleotides read TGTGCCAGCAGCGTAGACCCGAGGTTATGGCTAGCGGGCCAAGAGACCCAGTACTTC.

This chain joins TRBV14 and TRBJ2-7, with D tentatively TRBD2 (5 bases). Looked up from germline, CDR1 is SGHDN and CDR2 is FVKESK. The CDR3 is 16 residues long. V was trimmed by 6 bases and J by 2 bases, leaving 20 bases between them. In DNA, the CDR3 is TGTGCCAGCAGAATCGCGAAGAGGGCGCGAACCTACGAGCAGTACTTC. It codes for CASRIAKRARTYEQYF.

V and J are TRBV7-6 and TRBJ1-3; D is undetermined. Germline V CDR1 and CDR2: SGHVS, FNYEAQ. V was cut by 1 base and J by 0 bases, with 13 bases left in between. The CDR3 runs to 17 residues. In DNA, the CDR3 is TGTGCCAGCAGCTTAGTGGGAGCGGGTGACTCTGGAAACACCATATATTTT. This codes for CASSLVGAGDSGNTIYF.

This chain uses TRBV6-1 with TRBJ2-2, with D perhaps TRBD1 (6 bases). The CDR3 runs to 15 residues. Germline lookup yields CDR1 MNHNS and CDR2 SASEGT. V lost 3 bases, J lost 7 bases, and 15 bases lay in between. CDR3 DNA sequence: TGTGCCAGCAGTGACCAGGGGTTTGTTGGCGGGGAGCTGTTTTTT. Translation: CASSDQGFVGGELFF.

The chain recombines TRBV28 with TRBJ1-4, with 9 positions matching TRBD1. The CDR3 runs 16 residues. V lost 5 bases to trimming and J lost 10 bases; unmatched junction nucleotides: 14. Germline V gene data show CDR1 as MDHEN and CDR2 as SYDVKM. This CDR3 reads CASSLPNRGRLAKLFF. The DNA of the CDR3 is TGTGCCAGCAGTCTTCCAAACAGGGGGCGGCTGGCAAAACTGTTTTTT.

V is TRBV7-9 and J is TRBJ2-7; 7 nucleotides agree with TRBD1. V was clipped by 0 bases and J by 9 bases; unmatched bases: 5. Germline CDR1 is SEHNR and CDR2 is FQNEAQ (reference sequence). This CDR3 comprises 13 residues. This CDR3 reads CASSLAGQPRQYF. DNA of the CDR3: TGTGCCAGCAGCTTAGCGGGACAGCCTCGGCAGTACTTC.

V is TRBV10-1 and J is TRBJ2-7; weak D call: TRBD2 (5 bases). This CDR3 is built from 15 residues. V lost 6 bases, J lost 2 bases, and 17 bases lay in between. Germline-derived CDR1 and CDR2 are WNHNN and SYGVQD (reference sequence). The DNA for the CDR3 is TGCGCCAGCAGCGTGCTAACGAGGGTGGCCTACGAGCAGTACTTC. Its protein is CASSVLTRVAYEQYF.